The entry below describes one TCR beta chain. Its antigen is not known. The junction does not match germline at one end; this may be a read error. The sample originates from a study of tumor-infiltrating lymphocytes in primary liver carcinoma. Whole-study results and caveats: Reduced overlap was seen in tumor-adjacent and tumor-blood pairs versus tumor region pairs.

DNA and RNA were both co-extracted from approximately 20-30 mg of bulk tissue that had not been sorted. The authors made TCR beta cDNA from around 500 ng total RNA with a constant-region primer. Three nested multiplex PCR rounds, a slightly modified ARM-PCR, produced the libraries for TCR beta. PCR rounds one and two used TRBV1-TRBV30 forward primers with a C-beta reverse primer for around 10 cycles each. TCRdb processed the multiplex PCR reads anew with MiXCR; each CDR3 protein has one entry. The table has 150,000 to 200,000 distinct CDR3 sequences, around four fifths seen once. Germline assignment: CDR1 SGHDT and CDR2 YYEEEE. CDR3 length: 14 amino acids.

This chain joins TRBV5-6 and TRBJ2-7; D is ambiguous. The sequencing sample was made of tumor tissue from primary liver carcinoma. This TCR was sampled from a man aged 35 to 55 with primary liver carcinoma and hepatitis B virus infection. The CDR3 loop is CASSLDVSSYELYF. CDR3 sequence (DNA): TGTGCCAGCAGCCTGGACGTAAGCTCCTATGAGCTGTACTTC.